This T cell receptor (beta chain) was documented in a study of cytomegalovirus exposure and HLA in healthy donors (dated by TCRdb to 2016 to 2017). Turning to the overall study: According to a later analysis, one platform produced both the 100 to 150 validation repertoires and the 666 repertoires of the first cohort. The aim of the study was to test whether cataloging public T cell receptors could identify signatures of past pathogen exposure. To predict cytomegalovirus infection status, the study brought together high-throughput TCR immunosequencing, statistical association of individual TCRs with disease status, and machine learning. In addition to the first cohort of 500 to 850 subjects, a separate validation cohort of approximately 120 different subjects was used.

About this clone: The specificity of this receptor is unknown. No base-level quality is on record; no much larger clone is a single base apart.

Libraries came from the immunoSEQ multiplex PCR assay. The original methods were these. A statistical classification framework was developed to diagnose cytomegalovirus status using the catalog of TCR beta chain sequences. Entries here come from immuneACCESS through TCRdb and include only in-frame sequences with V and J called. Some clones fail to appear in such tables; in the studies checked, an unresolved V gene covers under half of the shortfall, and the cause of the remainder is unknown. V and J calls and clone size are as listed in that table; D and trimming were resolved from the DNA. The sample yields about 60,000 clones; approximately 95% were counted once. Around 5.8% of the sample is taken by the ten largest. The donors belonged to the validation cohort of 90 to 150 subjects, which was separate from the roughly 670-subject first cohort. The research as a whole found: Most TCR sequences were seen in very few donors, while some public TCRs were found in many individuals. The validation cohort had no HLA typing available for a later analysis, so co-occurrence within that cohort was assessed over all 130 or so repertoires. The classifier was reported to diagnose cytomegalovirus status with high specificity and sensitivity in both the original and validation cohorts. In the study, 150 to 200 TCR beta chains were listed as associated with cytomegalovirus. In a later analysis, TCRs clustered in the first cohort were found to also tend to co-occur in the approximately 120 validation repertoires, with around 94% of cluster scores above 0. The authors suggested that the approach could potentially be extended to other disease states and immunological phenotypes. In vitro tests confirmed that a few of the cytomegalovirus-associated TCR beta chains recognize cytomegalovirus antigens.

This sequence originates from a woman between 18 and 29 years old in good health and CMV-seronegative. The sample taken for sequencing was PBMCs.

The DNA is as follows: TGCAGTGCTAGACGGACAGGGGAGGCTTTCTTT. Its product reads: CSARRTGEAFF. In this chain, TRBV20-1 is recombined with TRBJ1-1; 9 bases in the middle match TRBD1. Here V drops 2 bases and J drops 11 bases, and the junction holds 3 bases not matched to any gene. Reading from cysteine to phenylalanine, the CDR3 counts 11 amino acids. Just CDR3 DNA is preserved here, 33 bases in frame from base 1. From the germline V gene (reference sequence), CDR1 is DFQATT and CDR2 is SNEGSKA.